These T cell receptor beta chains were read from a single sample in a study of blood T cell repertoires in COVID-19. Sequenced by immunoSEQ multiplex PCR; TCRdb stores in-frame clones only, minus some. The repertoire consists of about 130,000 clones, with approximately 80% occurring once and the leading ten covering 12%. Material for sequencing was peripheral blood. The source of these receptors is a man in his 60s with acute or convalescent COVID-19. Both conserved end residues are part of each CDR3. Each record gives: clone size, J gene, D gene, V gene, CDR3 protein, CDR3 DNA. A D gene is named only where the DNA matches it firmly. Expanded clones get a size class; other rows say once, few or many, or leave the size out.

clone size: NA
J gene: TRBJ1-5
D gene: NA
V gene: TRBV28
CDR3 protein: CASSFVGGNQPQHF
CDR3 DNA: TGTGCCAGCAGTTTCGTGGGCGGCAATCAGCCCCAGCATTTT

clone size: NA
J gene: TRBJ2-2
D gene: NA
V gene: TRBV28
CDR3 protein: CASSFPTSIWTANTGELFF
CDR3 DNA: TGTGCCAGCAGTTTCCCTACATCAATTTGGACAGCTAACACCGGGGAGCTGTTTTTT

clone size: NA
J gene: TRBJ2-1
D gene: TRBD1
V gene: TRBV20-1
CDR3 protein: CSASTGGDNEQFF
CDR3 DNA: TGCAGTGCTAGTACAGGGGGTGACAATGAGCAGTTCTTC

clone size: NA
J gene: TRBJ2-7
D gene: TRBD2
V gene: TRBV7-3
CDR3 protein: CASSLNVGGRFIYEQYF
CDR3 DNA: TGTGCCAGCAGCTTAAACGTCGGCGGGAGGTTCATCTACGAGCAGTACTTC

clone size: NA
J gene: TRBJ1-2
D gene: NA
V gene: TRBV6-5
CDR3 protein: CVSSPRSHSYGYTF
CDR3 DNA: TGTGTCAGCAGCCCCCGGTCCCATTCCTATGGCTACACCTTC

clone size: once
J gene: TRBJ1-3
D gene: TRBD1
V gene: TRBV5-1
CDR3 protein: CASRPTGLSGNTIYF
CDR3 DNA: TGCGCCAGCAGACCGACAGGGCTCTCTGGAAACACCATATATTTT

clone size: NA
J gene: TRBJ2-3
D gene: NA
V gene: TRBV5-1
CDR3 protein: CATARSGTSTDTQYF
CDR3 DNA: TGCGCCACCGCTCGCAGCGGGACAAGCACAGATACGCAGTATTTT

clone size: NA
J gene: TRBJ2-1
D gene: NA
V gene: TRBV9
CDR3 protein: CASSVVARYNEQFF
CDR3 DNA: TGTGCCAGCAGCGTGGTAGCGAGATACAATGAGCAGTTCTTC

clone size: NA
J gene: TRBJ1-4
D gene: NA
V gene: TRBV7-9
CDR3 protein: CASSPLEKLFF
CDR3 DNA: TGTGCCAGCAGCCCCCTGGAAAAACTGTTTTTT

clone size: NA
J gene: TRBJ1-4
D gene: NA
V gene: TRBV6-5
CDR3 protein: CASRFLATNEKLFF
CDR3 DNA: TGTGCCAGCAGGTTTTTAGCAACTAATGAAAAACTGTTTTTT

clone size: few
J gene: TRBJ2-5
D gene: NA
V gene: TRBV2
CDR3 protein: CATSWLPETQYF
CDR3 DNA: TGTGCCACCAGTTGGCTCCCCGAGACCCAGTACTTC

clone size: NA
J gene: TRBJ2-1
D gene: NA
V gene: TRBV30
CDR3 protein: CAWSASLGHLFF
CDR3 DNA: TGTGCCTGGAGCGCCTCTTTGGGGCATCTGTTCTTC

clone size: NA
J gene: TRBJ2-7
D gene: TRBD2
V gene: TRBV18
CDR3 protein: CASSPMTSGGTYEQYF
CDR3 DNA: TGTGCCAGCTCACCCATGACTAGCGGGGGAACCTACGAGCAGTACTTC

clone size: NA
J gene: TRBJ1-2
D gene: NA
V gene: TRBV21-1
CDR3 protein: CASSKGGGDNYGYTF
CDR3 DNA: TGTGCCAGCAGCAAAGGCGGGGGCGACAACTATGGCTACACCTTC

clone size: NA
J gene: TRBJ2-2
D gene: NA
V gene: TRBV5-1
CDR3 protein: CASSLAPIQEGAAGELFF
CDR3 DNA: TGCGCCAGCAGCTTGGCTCCTATACAGGAGGGCGCGGCCGGGGAGCTGTTTTTT

clone size: NA
J gene: TRBJ2-4
D gene: TRBD2
V gene: TRBV6-6
CDR3 protein: CASSYSPAGVRNIQYF
CDR3 DNA: TGTGCCAGCAGTTACTCGCCAGCGGGAGTTAGAAACATTCAGTACTTC

clone size: NA
J gene: TRBJ1-1
D gene: NA
V gene: TRBV2
CDR3 protein: CASLFTGTTAFF
CDR3 DNA: TGTGCCAGTTTGTTCACAGGGACTACAGCTTTCTTT

clone size: NA
J gene: TRBJ2-1
D gene: TRBD1
V gene: TRBV27
CDR3 protein: CASSRQGSYNEQFF
CDR3 DNA: TGTGCCAGCAGCAGACAGGGTTCCTACAATGAGCAGTTCTTC

clone size: NA
J gene: TRBJ1-2
D gene: NA
V gene: TRBV15
CDR3 protein: CATSRDNRARDDYGYTF
CDR3 DNA: TGTGCCACCAGCAGAGATAACAGGGCCAGGGACGACTATGGCTACACCTTC

clone size: once
J gene: TRBJ2-3
D gene: TRBD1
V gene: TRBV7-9
CDR3 protein: CASSLGATTGYPGTQYF
CDR3 DNA: TGTGCCAGCAGCTTAGGGGCCACGACAGGGTACCCAGGGACGCAGTATTTT

clone size: NA
J gene: TRBJ2-6
D gene: NA
V gene: TRBV5-5
CDR3 protein: CASSTRSQGVLAGANVLTF
CDR3 DNA: TGTGCCAGCAGCACAAGGTCACAGGGAGTTTTAGCCGGGGCCAACGTCCTGACTTTC

clone size: NA
J gene: TRBJ2-1
D gene: TRBD2
V gene: TRBV24-1
CDR3 protein: CATSRASGAYNEQFF
CDR3 DNA: TGTGCCACCAGTAGAGCTAGCGGGGCATACAATGAGCAGTTCTTC

clone size: NA
J gene: TRBJ2-1
D gene: NA
V gene: TRBV19
CDR3 protein: CASRYPGYEQFF
CDR3 DNA: TGTGCCAGTAGGTACCCAGGCTATGAGCAGTTCTTC

clone size: NA
J gene: TRBJ2-3
D gene: NA
V gene: TRBV6-5
CDR3 protein: CASSDGGLGTDTQYF
CDR3 DNA: TGTGCCAGCAGCGATGGGGGCTTAGGCACAGATACGCAGTATTTT

clone size: NA
J gene: TRBJ2-1
D gene: TRBD2
V gene: TRBV28
CDR3 protein: CASRTGTSGRNEQFF
CDR3 DNA: TGTGCCAGCAGAACAGGTACTAGCGGAAGAAATGAGCAGTTCTTC

clone size: NA
J gene: TRBJ1-2
D gene: TRBD1
V gene: TRBV5-1
CDR3 protein: CASISSPGAGGTYGYTF
CDR3 DNA: TGCGCCAGCATTTCGAGCCCTGGGGCAGGGGGAACCTATGGCTACACCTTC

clone size: NA
J gene: TRBJ2-1
D gene: NA
V gene: TRBV19
CDR3 protein: CASSPRDSYNEQFF
CDR3 DNA: TGTGCCAGTAGTCCGCGGGACAGTTACAATGAGCAGTTCTTC